The 24 T cell receptor beta chains below were found in one sample sequenced in a study of Ad26.COV2.S vaccination and SARS-CoV-2 variants. The method was immunoSEQ multiplex PCR; TCRdb's version includes in-frame clones alone and lacks a portion of them. The profile shows fewer than 400,000 clones, roughly nine tenths of them singletons. The treatment here: over 15 received Ad26.COV2.S at low or high dose, single or two shots; about 5 received placebo; per-sample allocation not given. Material that was analyzed had been drawn on day 63 after the first vaccine or placebo injection. Here the sequenced sample was peripheral blood, taken in a trial of Ad26.COV2.S vaccine versus placebo. These receptors came from a person aged 18-60 years who received the Ad26.COV2.S COVID-19 vaccine or a placebo.

The chain uses TRBV5-1 and TRBJ2-1; TRBD2 matches 10 bases. V dropped 4 bases and J dropped 4; count of bases not matched to a gene: 5. This CDR3 contains 15 residues. Germline CDR1 SGHRS, CDR2 YFSETQ. This CDR3 reads CASSTQRGGYNEQFF. CDR3 bases: TGCGCCAGCAGCACCCAGCGGGGGGGGTACAATGAGCAGTTCTTC.

V gene TRBV2 combines with J gene TRBJ2-2; 16 bases agree with TRBD2. Germline assignment: CDR1 SNHLY and CDR2 FYNNEI. The CDR3 spans 17 residues. V shed 10 bases and J 4 bases; nucleotides not matched to a gene: 9. CDR3 region: CAIPGLAGGPGTGELFF. In DNA form, the CDR3 reads TGTGCCATCCCGGGACTAGCGGGGGGGCCCGGCACCGGGGAGCTGTTTTTT.

In this sample, this clone turned up many times. The V call is TRBV6-5, the J call TRBJ1-4; D is possibly TRBD1 (5 bases). Trimming pared 0 bases from V and 5 bases from J, leaving 13 bases between. This CDR3 has 16 amino acids. The germline CDR1 and CDR2 sequences are MNHEY and SVGAGI. The CDR3 DNA sequence: TGTGCCAGCAGTTACTCGGGGGTCGGACCGAATGAAAAACTGTTTTTT. Its translation is CASSYSGVGPNEKLFF.

The CDR3 reads CASSRGGLAGTYEQYF. In DNA, the CDR3 is TGTGCCAGCAGTAGAGGCGGACTAGCGGGGACGTACGAGCAGTACTTC. The rearrangement uses TRBV27 and TRBJ2-7, with TRBD2 matching over 12 bases. With 5 bases clipped from V and 4 bases from J, the junction kept 9 bases outside the gene matches. The germline gives CDR1 MNHEY, CDR2 SMNVEV (reference sequence). The CDR3 is made up of 16 amino acids.

The V gene is TRBV18, the J gene TRBJ2-7, with TRBD1 matching 8 bases. Germline V lookup: CDR1 KGHSH, CDR2 LQKENI. V dropped 8 bases and J dropped 6; count of bases not matched to a gene: 6. The CDR3 is 12 amino acids. DNA for the CDR3: TGTGCCAGCGCCTGGACAGGGATCGAGCAGTACTTC. Amino acid sequence: CASAWTGIEQYF.

The chain joins TRBV3-1 (or the pseudogene TRBV3-2) to TRBJ2-7, with D perhaps matching TRBD2 (7 bases). The CDR3 totals 14 residues. CDR1 LGHDT and CDR2 YNNKEL come from the germline V gene (reference sequence). The germline V and J ends were trimmed by 4 bases and 3 bases, with 13 bases remaining between them. The CDR3 DNA reads as TGTGCCAGCAGCCGGACGGGGGGCTACTACGAGCAGTACTTC. The encoded protein is CASSRTGGYYEQYF.

This clone has a single count. This sequence joins TRBV27 and TRBJ2-3; 8 bases agree with TRBD2. CDR1 and CDR2 (germline): MNHEY, SMNVEV (reference sequence). The junction had 4 bases not matched to a gene; V was cut back by 2 bases and J by 3 bases. This CDR3 contains 15 residues. The CDR3 DNA sequence: TGTGCCAGCAGTTTAAAGGGACTAGTTACAGATACGCAGTATTTT. Its translation: CASSLKGLVTDTQYF.

The gene calls are TRBV5-5 and TRBJ2-1; D is ambiguous. V shed 0 bases and J shed 0 bases, with 10 bases lying between them. CDR1 and CDR2 from the germline V gene are SGHKS and YYEKEE (reference sequence). The CDR3 contains 16 residues. The CDR3: CASSLEIGHSYNEQFF. The CDR3 DNA is TGTGCCAGCAGCTTGGAAATCGGTCACTCCTACAATGAGCAGTTCTTC.

The chain employs TRBV10-3 and TRBJ2-3, with 13 bases identical to TRBD2. This CDR3 comprises 17 residues. Germline CDR1 is ENHRY and CDR2 is SYGVKD. V gave up 6 bases and J gave up 5 bases; unmatched junction bases: 11. In nucleotides, the CDR3 is TGTGCCATCAGACTACAAACGACTAGCGGGGGGTTAGATACGCAGTATTTT. The encoded protein is CAIRLQTTSGGLDTQYF.

The V call is TRBV20-1, the J call TRBJ1-1; D is unresolved. The V gene's germline CDR1 is DFQATT and CDR2 SNEGSKA (reference sequence). The V end lost 3 bases, the J end lost 7 bases, and 15 bases lay between the germline ends. This CDR3 spans 13 amino acids. CDR3 amino acids: CSASKGGVSEAFF. The CDR3 DNA follows: TGCAGTGCTAGTAAAGGTGGGGTTAGTGAAGCTTTCTTT.

This clone was seen just once. The V and J genes are TRBV5-4 and TRBJ2-7; 9 bases are a match to TRBD1. The CDR3 is made up of 15 amino acids. After removal of 1 base from V and 2 bases from J, the junction contained 4 bases not matched to a gene. Looked up from germline, CDR1 is SGHNT and CDR2 is YYREEE (reference sequence). The CDR3 DNA reads TGTGCCAGCAGCTTGATGGGACAGGGACCCTACGAGCAGTACTTC. Its translation is CASSLMGQGPYEQYF.

This chain links TRBV5-1 with TRBJ2-1, with TRBD2 identical over 14 bases. The CDR3 has 17 amino acids. Germline CDR1 SGHRS, CDR2 YFSETQ. The trim removed 7 bases at V and 6 bases at J, leaving 12 bases unmatched. The chain's CDR3 is CASREGLAGVWGNEQFF. DNA for the CDR3: TGCGCCAGCCGAGAGGGACTAGCGGGGGTTTGGGGCAATGAGCAGTTCTTC.

The rearrangement uses TRBV5-1 and TRBJ1-1; no definite D call. This CDR3 is 14 amino acids long. Trimming removed 5 bases from V and 7 bases from J, with 18 bases in between. Germline CDR1 reads SGHRS; CDR2 reads YFSETQ. In DNA, the CDR3 is TGCGCCAGCAGGCCCTCAACGGTGCCCGGTGAAGCTTTCTTT. Translation gives CASRPSTVPGEAFF.

The chain employs TRBV5-6 and TRBJ1-1; maybe TRBD1 (5 bases). Germline lookup yields CDR1 SGHDT and CDR2 YYEEEE. V lost 0 bases to trimming and J lost 6 bases, with 9 bases between them. The CDR3 spans 13 residues. The CDR3 region has the DNA TGTGCCAGCAGCTTGGAAGGGGTCGCTGAAGCTTTCTTT. Amino acids: CASSLEGVAEAFF.

V is TRBV4-3 and J is TRBJ2-7, with D tentatively TRBD2 (5 bases). Germline values: CDR1 LGHNA, CDR2 YSLEER. This CDR3 region has 15 residues. Trimming left V 1 base short and J 6 bases short, with 16 bases between. The CDR3 spells CASSQGTSGPPEQYF. DNA for the CDR3: TGCGCCAGCAGCCAAGGTACTAGTGGACCCCCCGAGCAGTACTTC.

In DNA form, the CDR3 reads TGCGCCAGCAGCGTGGACAGGGTGGGTGAGCAGTTCTTC. Translating gives CASSVDRVGEQFF. This chain joins TRBV10-2 and TRBJ2-1; TRBD1 aligns across 8 bases. This CDR3 comprises 13 residues. After removal of 6 bases from V and 9 bases from J, the junction contained 7 bases not matched to a gene. Germline V gives CDR1 WSHSY, CDR2 SAAADI.

This rearrangement joins TRBV27 to TRBJ1-2, with TRBD1 as a possible D gene (6 bases). From germline, CDR1 is MNHEY and CDR2 SMNVEV (reference sequence). The CDR3 totals 12 residues. V was cut by 6 bases and J by 5 bases, with 10 bases left in between. CDR3 in DNA: TGTGCCAGCAGCGCAGGGACATATGGCTACACCTTC. The encoded protein is CASSAGTYGYTF.

V is TRBV16 and J is TRBJ1-5; no firm D call. This CDR3 comprises 14 residues. Germline loops: CDR1 KGHSY, CDR2 FQNENV. Trimming took off 1 base at V and 9 bases at J, with 13 bases between the two ends. CDR3 coding DNA: TGTGCCAGCAGCCAATTTAAGGGTTCAGGGCCCCAGCATTTT. The encoded protein is CASSQFKGSGPQHF.

V gene TRBV6-5 combines with J gene TRBJ2-1, with D perhaps matching TRBD1 (6 bases). This CDR3 is built from 14 residues. CDR1 and CDR2 from the germline V gene are MNHEY and SVGAGI. Trimming removed 8 bases at V and 4 bases at J, with 15 bases between. CDR3 loop: CASRGLGQYNEQFF. DNA for the CDR3: TGTGCCAGCCGAGGGTTAGGACAGTACAATGAGCAGTTCTTC.

The genes are TRBV7-9 and TRBJ2-2, with 13 nucleotides matching TRBD2. In germline, CDR1 is SEHNR, CDR2 FQNEAQ (reference sequence). V was clipped by 5 bases and J by 3 bases; unmatched bases: 9. The CDR3 extends over 18 amino acids. CDR3 sequence (DNA): TGTGCCAGCAGCCCTGGGGGACTAGCGGGGCGCGACACCGGGGAGCTGTTTTTT. Amino acid sequence: CASSPGGLAGRDTGELFF.

The rearrangement uses TRBV11-2 and TRBJ2-3; D assignment may be TRBD1 or TRBD2 (6 bases each). The CDR3 is 16 amino acids. The V end lost 1 base, the J end lost 4 bases, and 15 bases lay between the germline ends. Germline CDR1 reads SGHAT; CDR2 reads FQNNGV. The CDR3 reads CASSLVPGARADTQYF. The CDR3, as DNA: TGTGCCAGCAGCTTAGTTCCGGGGGCCAGAGCAGATACGCAGTATTTT.

The V gene is TRBV3-1 (or the pseudogene TRBV3-2), the J gene TRBJ1-3, with D perhaps matching TRBD1 (5 bases). The CDR3 covers 16 residues. V lost 2 bases and J lost 0, with 11 bases in between. CDR1 and CDR2 from the germline V gene are LGHDT and YNNKEL (reference sequence). The CDR3 sequence: CASSQFSGGSGNTIYF. DNA of the CDR3: TGTGCCAGCAGCCAATTTTCTGGGGGCTCTGGAAACACCATATATTTT.

This clone is a singleton in its sample. The chain recombines TRBV3-1 (or the pseudogene TRBV3-2) with TRBJ2-3, with 11 bases matching TRBD2. CDR1 LGHDT and CDR2 YNNKEL come from the germline V gene (reference sequence). This CDR3 has 15 residues. Germline trimming cut 2 bases from V and 6 bases from J; bases unmatched to any gene: 4. For the CDR3, the DNA is TGTGCCAGCAGCCAACGTCTAGCGGGGGGTGATACGCAGTATTTT. Protein sequence: CASSQRLAGGDTQYF.

This clone was detected a few times. This chain uses TRBV29-1 with TRBJ2-5; unclear D gene. Germline lookup yields CDR1 SQVTM and CDR2 ANQGSEA. V was shortened by 1 base and J by 3 bases, with 9 bases between the two germline ends. The CDR3 spans 13 residues. Here the CDR3 DNA reads TGCAGCGTTGAAGTCGTCGCTAAAGAGACCCAGTACTTC. Its translation: CSVEVVAKETQYF.